This TCR beta chain was obtained from a study of beta chain features in type 1 diabetes. After removal of 3 bases from V and 5 bases from J, the junction contained 7 bases not matched to a gene. The length of the CDR3 is 14 residues. Germline V gene lookup returns CDR1 SGHDT and CDR2 YYEEEE. The study, taken as a whole, reports: In these data, an HLA type influence on TCRB rearrangement remained unresolved. When Type 1 diabetes patients were examined, their TCRB CDR3s proved moderately but significantly shorter in all four CD4+ subsets.

Every isolated RNA sample was fully reverse transcribed, so sequencing captured expressed TCRB transcripts. For naive, central memory and regulatory T cell samples, reads averaged approximately 3.6 million. Repertoires were generated with immunoSEQ multiplex PCR, while TCRdb's copy carries only in-frame clones and drops some. The table shows roughly 150,000 clones, with 9% to 10% occurring only once. This clone was seen a handful of times. The antigen is undetermined. The source is a woman aged 25-40 years with type 1 diabetes. Sample: central memory CD4+ T cells from blood. This chain connects TRBV5-6 to TRBJ2-5; 7 bases line up with TRBD2. CDR3 sequence reads: CASSSAQGGETQYF. The CDR3 nucleotides read TGTGCCAGCAGCTCAGCCCAGGGAGGGGAGACCCAGTACTTC.